The 14 T cell receptor beta chains below were found in one sample sequenced in a study of OX40 agonist ivuxolimab in advanced cancers. Using immunoSEQ multiplex PCR, the repertoire was profiled, and TCRdb retains in-frame clones only, with some absent. The data contain tens of thousands of clones, about 90% of them singletons. This sample comprised CD4+ or CD8+ T cells sorted from blood, obtained in a trial of the OX40 agonist ivuxolimab. These receptors came from an adult with an advanced solid tumor such as melanoma, head and neck, liver or kidney cancer.

This clone was counted once. The rearrangement joins TRBV29-1 to TRBJ2-7; D tentatively reads TRBD1 or TRBD2 (5 bases each). Trimming cost V 4 bases and J 7 bases, with 23 bases left between them. Looked up from germline, CDR1 is SQVTM and CDR2 is ANQGSEA. The CDR3 totals 15 residues. The CDR3 DNA reads TGCAGCGTTGCATCGTGGGGGTCTCAGTCTACGGAGCAGTACTTC. As protein: CSVASWGSQSTEQYF.

This clone was seen once. The J gene is TRBJ2-7, the V gene TRBV28; TRBD2 agrees at 7 bases. The CDR3 is 17 amino acids. The germline gives CDR1 MDHEN, CDR2 SYDVKM. Trimming at V came to 2 bases and at J to 3 bases, leaving 13 bases not matched to a gene. Written as DNA, the CDR3 is TGTGCCAGCAGTTTAAGAGGCAGCGGGACTCGAGACTACGAGCAGTACTTC. Amino acid sequence: CASSLRGSGTRDYEQYF.

The chain employs TRBV28 and TRBJ1-2; 7 bases agree with TRBD1. The length of the CDR3 is 14 residues. V gave up 4 bases and J gave up 2 bases; unmatched junction bases: 4. CDR1 is MDHEN and CDR2 is SYDVKM in the germline V gene. The CDR3 here is CASSSDRSNYGYTF. The CDR3, as DNA: TGTGCCAGCAGTTCGGACAGGTCCAACTATGGCTACACCTTC.

This chain uses TRBV28 with TRBJ2-1; D may be TRBD1 (6 bases). V lost 4 bases to trimming and J lost 15 bases, with 13 bases between them. Germline-derived CDR1 and CDR2 are MDHEN and SYDVKM. CDR3 length: 11 residues. In DNA, the CDR3 is TGTGCCAGCAGTTCCCGACAGGACCTGTTCTTC. Its translation: CASSSRQDLFF.

The genes are TRBV6-1 and TRBJ2-2; D is unclear. V dropped 7 bases and J dropped 6 bases, with 9 bases sitting between them. Germline lookup yields CDR1 MNHNS and CDR2 SASEGT. This CDR3 comprises 12 residues. The CDR3 DNA sequence: TGTGCCAGCACCAGGCTCTCCGGGGAGCTGTTTTTT. Translated, it gives CASTRLSGELFF.

The chain joins TRBV27 to TRBJ2-5; a weak D match, TRBD1 (6 bases). Germline-derived CDR1 and CDR2 are MNHEY and SMNVEV (reference sequence). The CDR3 length is 15 residues. Trimming left V 6 bases short and J 2 bases short, with 16 bases between. The CDR3 region has the DNA TGTGCCAGCAGGCCACTCAGGGGCACACAAGAGACCCAGTACTTC. Its protein product is CASRPLRGTQETQYF.

The rearrangement joins TRBV6-6 to TRBJ1-5, with D possibly matching TRBD1 (5 bases). Germline lookup yields CDR1 MNHNY and CDR2 SVGAGI (reference sequence). The germline V and J ends were trimmed by 2 bases and 6 bases, with 5 bases remaining between them. The CDR3 totals 12 residues. The DNA for the CDR3 is TGTGCCAGCAGTTACGGGGGTCAGCCCCAGCATTTT. Translated: CASSYGGQPQHF.

The gene calls are TRBV29-1 and TRBJ2-5; perhaps TRBD2 as D (6 bases). The CDR3 totals 12 residues. CDR1 and CDR2 (germline): SQVTM, ANQGSEA. The V end was cut by 7 bases, the J end by 4 bases, with 13 bases between. CDR3 coding DNA: TGCAGCGGGTCGGAGGGCGGAGAGACCCAGTACTTC. Amino acids: CSGSEGGETQYF.

The V gene is TRBV7-2, the J gene TRBJ1-1; D is possibly TRBD1 (5 bases). Germline values: CDR1 SGHTA, CDR2 FQGNSA. This CDR3 spans 14 amino acids. V lost 0 bases, J lost 4 bases, and 9 bases lay in between. CDR3 in amino acids: CASSLAGVSTEAFF. The CDR3 nucleotides are TGTGCCAGCAGCTTAGCGGGGGTTTCCACTGAAGCTTTCTTT.

This chain joins TRBV6-6 and TRBJ1-1; D gene ambiguous. V shed 7 bases and J shed 4 bases, with 10 bases lying between them. In germline, CDR1 is MNHNY, CDR2 SVGAGI (reference sequence). The length of the CDR3 is 12 residues. The CDR3 region is CASNRYGTEAFF. CDR3 coding DNA: TGTGCCAGCAACCGTTATGGCACTGAAGCTTTCTTT.

This chain joins TRBV6-5 and TRBJ2-2; 10 bases fit TRBD1. Germline trimming cut 2 bases from V and 6 bases from J; bases unmatched to any gene: 6. This CDR3 has 16 residues. Germline V gives CDR1 MNHEY, CDR2 SVGAGI. CDR3 nucleotide sequence: TGTGCCAGCAGTTACCCGACAGGGGGCGCGTCCGGGGAGCTGTTTTTT. This translates into CASSYPTGGASGELFF.

The chain uses TRBV7-3 and TRBJ2-5; no clear D gene. V lost 2 bases and J 5 bases, leaving 9 bases between the germline ends. The CDR3 has 13 residues. Germline V lookup: CDR1 SGHTA, CDR2 FQGTGA. CDR3 in amino acids: CASSLSSSETQYF. The CDR3 nucleotides are TGTGCCAGCAGCTTATCTAGTTCGGAGACCCAGTACTTC.

The rearrangement links TRBV19 to TRBJ2-2, with TRBD2 matching 14 bases. The junction had 12 bases not matched to a gene; V was cut back by 3 bases and J by 3 bases. Germline CDR1 LNHDA, CDR2 SQIVND (reference sequence). The CDR3 length is 20 residues. This chain's CDR3 is CASSIPGLAGAPFDTGELFF. CDR3 DNA sequence: TGTGCCAGTAGTATCCCGGGACTAGCGGGAGCGCCCTTCGACACCGGGGAGCTGTTTTTT.

The chain joins TRBV5-5 to TRBJ2-7; TRBD1 aligns across 7 bases. Trimming cost V 4 bases and J 7 bases; bases outside gene matches: 11. Per the germline V gene, CDR1 is SGHKS and CDR2 is YYEKEE (reference sequence). The CDR3 consists of 14 residues. The CDR3 nucleotides read TGTGCCAGCAGCCGAGACAGGGAGCAGGGTGAGCAGTACTTC. Its translation is CASSRDREQGEQYF.